This TCR beta chain was identified during a study of T cell repertoires in cytomegalovirus infection. Trimming cost V 0 bases and J 16 bases; bases outside gene matches: 14. The CDR3 is 15 residues long. CDR1 is DFQATT and CDR2 is SNEGSKA in the germline V gene (reference sequence). TCRdb recomputed calls from the reads with MiXCR, one row per CDR3 protein. In the table there are some 700,000 distinct CDR3 sequences, 35% of which are singletons. V and J are TRBV20-1 and TRBJ2-4, with 11 nucleotides matching TRBD2. Sequencing used PBMCs. The sequence came from a human donor in good health (CMV status not recorded). Some clones in this sample may be carry-over from other donors' samples. CDR3 in DNA: TGCAGTGCTAGAGATGGGGCTAGCGGGAGGCCCCGTCTTTACTTC. The encoded protein is CSARDGASGRPRLYF.